The 13 T cell receptor beta chains below come from one sample, sequenced in a study of cytomegalovirus exposure and HLA in healthy donors. PCR was performed using 60 Vbeta and 13 Jbeta primers. Method: immunoSEQ multiplex PCR; TCRdb's copy keeps in-frame clones and lacks some. This sample's table has tens of thousands of clones. The source material was PBMCs. The source of these receptors is a human donor in good health.

The V and J genes are TRBV5-1 and TRBJ2-6; TRBD1 agrees at 8 bases. V gave up 6 bases and J gave up 1 base; unmatched junction bases: 3. The CDR3 consists of 15 residues. Germline V gene sequence: CDR1 SGHRS, CDR2 YFSETQ. The CDR3 sequence: CASITGGSGANVLTF. CDR3 in DNA: TGCGCCAGCATTACAGGGGGTTCTGGGGCCAACGTCCTGACTTTC.

The V and J genes are TRBV7-3 and TRBJ1-2; no firm D call. The V end was cut by 2 bases, the J end by 7 bases, with 11 bases between. Germline CDR1 SGHTA, CDR2 FQGTGA. The length of the CDR3 is 13 residues. In DNA form, the CDR3 reads TGTGCCAGCAGCTTAGGGCCGCTCTCTGGCTACACCTTC. This sequence encodes CASSLGPLSGYTF.

The chain carries TRBV28 and TRBJ1-4; tentatively, D is TRBD1 (5 bases). The V gene lost 3 bases and the J gene lost 2 bases, with 13 bases spanning the gap. This CDR3 is built from 16 residues. Germline-derived CDR1 and CDR2 are MDHEN and SYDVKM. The CDR3 coding sequence is TGTGCCAGCAGTTTTCCAGGGCTTTCCACTAATGAAAAACTGTTTTTT. Encoded protein: CASSFPGLSTNEKLFF.

The V and J genes are TRBV10-2 and TRBJ1-2, with D maybe TRBD1 (6 bases). The germline gives CDR1 WSHSY, CDR2 SAAADI. This CDR3 has 12 residues. Deletions cut 2 bases from V and 6 bases from J, with 7 bases between. Here the CDR3 reads CASSEEGDGYTF. Written as DNA, the CDR3 is TGCGCCAGCAGTGAGGAGGGGGATGGCTACACCTTC.

V is TRBV30 and J is TRBJ1-6; the match to TRBD1 covers 10 bases. Looked up from germline, CDR1 is GTSNPN and CDR2 is SVGIG (reference sequence). The CDR3 sequence is 16 residues long. The V gene end was trimmed by 5 bases and the J gene end by 9 bases; junction bases not matched to a gene: 13. The CDR3, as DNA: TGTGCCTGGGGTCCCGGGACAGGGGTTTGGGCTTCACCCCTCCACTTT. This codes for CAWGPGTGVWASPLHF.

The chain links TRBV29-1 to TRBJ2-5; a possible D gene is TRBD2 (5 bases). The J call is doubtful: the DNA matches TRBJ2-7 better. This CDR3 is 11 amino acids long. Germline loops: CDR1 SQVTM, CDR2 ANQGSEA. The CDR3 DNA reads TGCAGCGTTGAAGACGCGGGCGAGCAGTACTTC. This codes for CSVEDAGEQYF.

The rearrangement uses TRBV27 and TRBJ1-5, with TRBD1 as a possible D gene (6 bases). The CDR3 extends over 15 amino acids. Between the trimmed V and J ends, which lost 1 base and 3 bases, there was a span of 10 bases. Germline loops: CDR1 MNHEY, CDR2 SMNVEV (reference sequence). CDR3 loop: CASSLFRDTNQPQHF. DNA for the CDR3: TGTGCCAGCAGTTTATTCCGGGACACCAATCAGCCCCAGCATTTT.

This chain connects TRBV14 to TRBJ2-7; 9 bases align to TRBD1. CDR1 SGHDN and CDR2 FVKESK come from the germline V gene. This CDR3 has 14 residues. V trimming: 4 bases; J trimming: 2 bases; junction bases outside the gene matches: 3. The CDR3 loop reads CASSPRQGAYEQYF. The DNA for the CDR3 is TGTGCCAGCAGCCCACGACAGGGGGCCTACGAGCAGTACTTC. Variable domain in full (rest from reference TRBV14 and TRBJ2-7): EAGVTQFPSHSVIEKGQTVTLRCDPISGHDNLYWYRRVMGKEIKFLLHFVKESKQDESGMPNNRFLAERTGGTYSTLKVQPAELEDSGVYFCASSPRQGAYEQYFGPGTRLTVT.

The chain employs TRBV7-8 and TRBJ2-1; the match to TRBD2 covers 10 bases. The germline V gene has CDR1 SGHVS and CDR2 FQNEAQ. The CDR3 length is 13 residues. V gave up 5 bases and J gave up 13 bases; unmatched junction bases: 8. CDR3 sequence (DNA): TGTGCCAGCAGCCCGGGACTAGCGAGGTTCCAGTTCTTC. It translates to CASSPGLARFQFF.

The chain employs TRBV5-1 and TRBJ1-1, with D unresolved. CDR1 and CDR2 from the germline V gene are SGHRS and YFSETQ. This CDR3 spans 15 amino acids. The V end lost 4 bases, the J end lost 3 bases, and 16 bases lay between the germline ends. Here the CDR3 reads CASSRTVGGDTEAFF. The CDR3 DNA is TGCGCCAGCAGCCGAACGGTTGGCGGGGACACTGAAGCTTTCTTT. Combining the CDR3 with reference TRBV5-1 and TRBJ1-1 gives the whole variable domain KAGVTQTPRYLIKTRGQQVTLSCSPISGHRSVSWYQQTPGQGLQFLFEYFSETQRNKGNFPGRFSGRQFSNSRSEMNVSTLELGDSALYLCASSRTVGGDTEAFFGQGTRLTVV.

Considering frequency, this clone is medium-sized. The CDR3 protein is CASSWTANTEAFF. CDR3 bases: TGTGCCAGCAGCTGGACAGCCAACACTGAAGCTTTCTTT. This chain connects TRBV7-9 to TRBJ1-1; D is perhaps TRBD1 (6 bases). CDR3 length equals 13 residues. V was cut by 4 bases and J by 2 bases, with 8 bases left in between. The germline gives CDR1 SEHNR, CDR2 FQNEAQ (reference sequence).

This chain connects TRBV27 to TRBJ1-2, with 10 bases identical to TRBD1. Germline-derived CDR1 and CDR2 are MNHEY and SMNVEV (reference sequence). Unmatched junction bases numbered 3, after V lost 3 bases and J lost 5 bases. The length of the CDR3 is 14 residues. This CDR3 is CASSFGTGEYGYTF. CDR3 bases: TGTGCCAGCAGTTTCGGGACAGGGGAATATGGCTACACCTTC.

The chain carries TRBV7-8 and TRBJ1-2, with a tentative D call TRBD1 (5 bases). V lost 5 bases to trimming and J lost 5 bases, with 27 bases between them. CDR3 length equals 18 residues. The germline CDR1 and CDR2 sequences are SGHVS and FQNEAQ. This CDR3 is CASSARNRRGKRDYGYTF. In DNA, the CDR3 is TGTGCCAGCAGCGCAAGAAACAGGAGGGGAAAAAGGGATTATGGCTACACCTTC.